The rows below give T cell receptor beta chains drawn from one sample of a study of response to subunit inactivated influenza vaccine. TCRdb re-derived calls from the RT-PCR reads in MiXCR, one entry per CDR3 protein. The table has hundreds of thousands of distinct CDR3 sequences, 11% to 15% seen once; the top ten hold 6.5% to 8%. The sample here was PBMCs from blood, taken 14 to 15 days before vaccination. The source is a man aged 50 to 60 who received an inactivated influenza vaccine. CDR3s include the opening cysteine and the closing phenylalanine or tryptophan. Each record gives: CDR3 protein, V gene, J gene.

CASSHQAGEQFF	TRBV3-1	TRBJ2-1
CASSFSSRGNTF	TRBV28	TRBJ1-2
CASSYIRAQETQYF	TRBV6-5	TRBJ2-5
CAISETGEASYEQYF	TRBV10-3	TRBJ2-7
CASSLGFGGWRGNTEAFF	TRBV11-2	TRBJ1-1
CSAPGLGTADTQYF	TRBV20-1	TRBJ2-3
CASSPGGSGSTDTQYF	TRBV13	TRBJ2-3
CSARDRDRGNTEAFF	TRBV20-1	TRBJ1-1
CASRLQGHEQYF	TRBV2	TRBJ2-7
CASRKPGLAGREETQYF	TRBV11-2	TRBJ2-5
CTFCPGRGWTTRNTEAFF	TRBV3-1	TRBJ1-1
CSVADRGFGNQPQHF	TRBV29-1	TRBJ1-5
CASSLELAGGPDTQYF	TRBV5-1	TRBJ2-3
CATSELDTQYF	TRBV24-1	TRBJ2-3
CASSESSGGTQYF	TRBV2	TRBJ2-5
CASNLLGPDTQYF	TRBV7-2	TRBJ2-3
CASSLGHDSHEQFF	TRBV7-7	TRBJ2-1
CASSQNRGWGPDTQYF	TRBV14	TRBJ2-3
CASSYFLAGGTDTQYF	TRBV28	TRBJ2-3
CASRRDVGTPNTGELFF	TRBV4-1	TRBJ2-2
CASSQTRYNEQFF	TRBV3-1	TRBJ2-1
CAISPGGLHNEQFF	TRBV10-3	TRBJ2-1
CASGKQVTYEQYF	TRBV28	TRBJ2-7
CATSDFAGYGNTQYF	TRBV24-1	TRBJ2-3
CASSQGQGGTYEQYF	TRBV18	TRBJ2-7
CASSLGAGEGDEQYF	TRBV5-8	TRBJ2-7
CSARVRQGGYGYTF	TRBV20-1	TRBJ1-2
CSARALTGGFTEAFF	TRBV20-1	TRBJ1-1
CASSLSGPGSYEQYF	TRBV5-1	TRBJ2-7
CASRLTSTGELFF	TRBV7-2	TRBJ2-2
CASSPRGGVWNQPQHF	TRBV4-1	TRBJ1-5
CASSRAHEQYF	TRBV3-1	TRBJ2-7
CASSQAGGRNQPQHF	TRBV4-1	TRBJ1-5
CASSLAGTEETQYF	TRBV5-1	TRBJ2-5
CASSPGLNLPDTQYF	TRBV18	TRBJ2-3
CASSSRDGQRGDTQYF	TRBV7-9	TRBJ2-3
CASSPTGERETQYF	TRBV5-4	TRBJ2-5
CASSQAKLFF	TRBV7-8	TRBJ1-4
CASSLAQRHGYTF	TRBV7-2	TRBJ1-2
CASTPRQGRTGELFF	TRBV6-1	TRBJ2-2
CASSLITSRISTDTQYF	TRBV12-3/TRBV12-4	TRBJ2-3
CAGGFYEQYF	TRBV6-1	TRBJ2-7
CASSVEGQGGTGANVLTF	TRBV9	TRBJ2-6
CASSPFGLAGVGEQYF	TRBV5-1	TRBJ2-7
CASMSWSTDTQYF	TRBV4-1	TRBJ2-3
CASSLTGGMLEQYF	TRBV5-1	TRBJ2-7
CASNLAGQETQYF	TRBV6-1	TRBJ2-5
CASSFVGGDSGELFF	TRBV28	TRBJ2-2
CASSEGRDFSYNEQFF	TRBV11-1	TRBJ2-1
CASLQAGGKAFF	TRBV5-1	TRBJ1-1
CASSYRSNTGELFF	TRBV6-5	TRBJ2-2
CASLGQGGTGELFF	TRBV3-1	TRBJ2-2
CASSISPGQAHGYTF	TRBV28	TRBJ1-2
CASSLVGAVTEQYF	TRBV5-1	TRBJ2-3